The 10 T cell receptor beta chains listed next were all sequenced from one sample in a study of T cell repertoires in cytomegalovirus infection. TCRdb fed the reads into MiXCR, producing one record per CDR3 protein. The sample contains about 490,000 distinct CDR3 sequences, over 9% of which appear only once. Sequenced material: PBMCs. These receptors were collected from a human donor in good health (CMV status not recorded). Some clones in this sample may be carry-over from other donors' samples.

The chain's CDR3 is CASSLDIRNYGYTF. The DNA of the CDR3 is TGTGCCAGCAGCTTAGATATTCGTAACTATGGCTACACCTTC. This chain connects TRBV7-9 to TRBJ1-2; no clear D. Germline CDR1 reads SEHNR; CDR2 reads FQNEAQ (reference sequence). This CDR3 has 14 amino acids. The germline V and J ends were trimmed by 1 base and 1 base, with 7 bases remaining between them.

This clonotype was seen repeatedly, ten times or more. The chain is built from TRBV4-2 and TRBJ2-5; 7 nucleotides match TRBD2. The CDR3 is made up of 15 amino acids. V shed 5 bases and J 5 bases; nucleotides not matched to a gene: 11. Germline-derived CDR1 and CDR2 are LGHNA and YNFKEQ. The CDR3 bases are TGTGCCAGCAGCTCGCGTAGGGAGGGATCGGAGACCCAGTACTTC. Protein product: CASSSRREGSETQYF.

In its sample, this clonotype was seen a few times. The CDR3 DNA reads TGTGCCAGCAGCTCGGCGGGTGCCCAAGATACGCAGTATTTT. Its translation is CASSSAGAQDTQYF. The chain is built from TRBV5-4 and TRBJ2-3, with D perhaps TRBD2 (5 bases). Deletions cut 3 bases from V and 5 bases from J, with 13 bases between. Germline V gives CDR1 SGHNT, CDR2 YYREEE (reference sequence). The CDR3 is made up of 14 amino acids.

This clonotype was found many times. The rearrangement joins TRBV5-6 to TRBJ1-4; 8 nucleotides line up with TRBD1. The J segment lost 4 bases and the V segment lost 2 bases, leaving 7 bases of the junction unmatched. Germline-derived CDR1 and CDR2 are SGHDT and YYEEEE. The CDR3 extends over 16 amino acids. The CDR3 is CASSFTLGQVNEKLFF. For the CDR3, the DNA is TGTGCCAGCAGCTTCACTCTGGGACAGGTTAATGAAAAACTGTTTTTT. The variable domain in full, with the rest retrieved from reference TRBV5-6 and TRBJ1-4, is DAGVTQSPTHLIKTRGQQVTLRCSPKSGHDTVSWYQQALGQGPQFIFQYYEEEERQRGNFPDRFSGHQFPNYSSELNVNALLLGDSALYLCASSFTLGQVNEKLFFGSGTQLSVL.

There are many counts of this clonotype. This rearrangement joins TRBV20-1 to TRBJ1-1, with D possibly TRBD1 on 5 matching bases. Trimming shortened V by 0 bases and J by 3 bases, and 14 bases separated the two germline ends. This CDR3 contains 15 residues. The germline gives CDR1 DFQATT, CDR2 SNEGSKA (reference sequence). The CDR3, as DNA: TGCAGTGCTAGAGATCTGCGGGGGAGGGACACTGAAGCTTTCTTT. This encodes CSARDLRGRDTEAFF.

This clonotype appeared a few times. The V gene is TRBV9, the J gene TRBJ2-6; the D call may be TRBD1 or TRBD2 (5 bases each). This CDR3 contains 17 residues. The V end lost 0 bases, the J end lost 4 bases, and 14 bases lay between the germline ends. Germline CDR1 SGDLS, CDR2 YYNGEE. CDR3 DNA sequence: TGTGCCAGCAGCGTAGGAAACAGGCTAGCCGGGGCCAACGTCCTGACTTTC. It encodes CASSVGNRLAGANVLTF.

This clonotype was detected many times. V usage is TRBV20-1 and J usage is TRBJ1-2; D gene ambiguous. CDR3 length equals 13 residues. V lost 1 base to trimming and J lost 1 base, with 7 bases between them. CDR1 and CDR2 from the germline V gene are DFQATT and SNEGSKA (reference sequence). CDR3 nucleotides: TGCAGTGCTAGAGTTCTGATTAACTATGGCTACACCTTC. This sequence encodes CSARVLINYGYTF.

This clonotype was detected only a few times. This CDR3 is CASSLFAGSNTEAFF. CDR3 nucleotides: TGTGCCAGCAGTTTGTTCGCTGGATCGAACACTGAAGCTTTCTTT. The chain links TRBV28 to TRBJ1-1; D remains unclear. CDR3 length: 15 residues. CDR1 is MDHEN and CDR2 is SYDVKM in the germline V gene. The V and J ends lost 3 bases and 1 base respectively, with 12 bases between them.

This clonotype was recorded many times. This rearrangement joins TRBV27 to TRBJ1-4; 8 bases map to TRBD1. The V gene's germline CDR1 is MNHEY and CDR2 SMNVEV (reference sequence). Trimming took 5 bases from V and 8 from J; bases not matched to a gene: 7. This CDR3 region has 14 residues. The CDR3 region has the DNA TGTGCCAGCAGTCAGGGGACAGGCGGCGAAAAACTGTTTTTT. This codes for CASSQGTGGEKLFF.

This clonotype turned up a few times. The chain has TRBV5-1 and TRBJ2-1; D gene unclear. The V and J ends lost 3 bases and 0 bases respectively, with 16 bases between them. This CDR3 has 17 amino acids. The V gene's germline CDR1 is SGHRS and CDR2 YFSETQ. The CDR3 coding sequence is TGCGCCAGCAGCTACGAACCAGGATTCAGCTCCTACAATGAGCAGTTCTTC. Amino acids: CASSYEPGFSSYNEQFF.